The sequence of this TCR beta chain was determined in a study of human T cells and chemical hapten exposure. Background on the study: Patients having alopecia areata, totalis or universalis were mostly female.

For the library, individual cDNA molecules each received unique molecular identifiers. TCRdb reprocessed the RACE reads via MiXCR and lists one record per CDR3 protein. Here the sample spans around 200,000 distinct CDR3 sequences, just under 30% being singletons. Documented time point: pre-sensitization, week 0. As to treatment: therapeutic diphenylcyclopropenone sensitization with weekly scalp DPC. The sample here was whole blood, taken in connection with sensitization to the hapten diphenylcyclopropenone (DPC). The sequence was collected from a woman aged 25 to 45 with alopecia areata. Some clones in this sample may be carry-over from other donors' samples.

The CDR3 reads CASSKSTYEQYF. The CDR3 region has the DNA TGTGCCAGCAGCAAGAGTACCTACGAGCAGTACTTC. The rearrangement uses TRBV6-5 and TRBJ2-7, with no clear D. V was trimmed by 6 bases and J by 2 bases, leaving 8 bases between them. The V gene's germline CDR1 is MNHEY and CDR2 SVGAGI. CDR3 length: 12 amino acids.